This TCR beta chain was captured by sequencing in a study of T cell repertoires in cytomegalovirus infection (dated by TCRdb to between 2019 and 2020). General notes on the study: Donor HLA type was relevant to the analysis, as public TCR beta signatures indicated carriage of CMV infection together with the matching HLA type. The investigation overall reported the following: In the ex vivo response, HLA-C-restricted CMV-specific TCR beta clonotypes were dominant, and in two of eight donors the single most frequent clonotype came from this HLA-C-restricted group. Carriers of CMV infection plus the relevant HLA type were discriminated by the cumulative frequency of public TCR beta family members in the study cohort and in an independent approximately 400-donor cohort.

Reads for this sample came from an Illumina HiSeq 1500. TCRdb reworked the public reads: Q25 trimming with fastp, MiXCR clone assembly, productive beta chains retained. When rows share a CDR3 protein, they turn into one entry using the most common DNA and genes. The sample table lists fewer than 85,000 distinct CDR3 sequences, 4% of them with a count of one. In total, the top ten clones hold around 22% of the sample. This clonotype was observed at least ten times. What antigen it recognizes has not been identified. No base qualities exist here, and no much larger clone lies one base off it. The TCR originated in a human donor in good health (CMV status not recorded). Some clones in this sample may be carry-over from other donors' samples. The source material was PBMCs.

The CDR3 in this case is CASSRDSYQETQYF. The nucleotide sequence reads as follows: TGTGCCAGCAGTCGGGACAGCTACCAAGAGACCCAGTACTTC. The chain is assembled from TRBV28 and TRBJ2-5; 7 nucleotides in the junction match TRBD1. The CDR3 runs 14 amino acids, cysteine and phenylalanine included. Of the read, only the CDR3 DNA is kept; its 42 bases are in frame from base 1. The germline V gene yields MDHEN for CDR1 and SYDVKM for CDR2. Here V drops 5 bases and J drops 0 bases, and the junction holds 3 bases not matched to any gene.